These T cell receptor beta chains were read from a single sample in a study of T cell responses to AZD1222 COVID-19 vaccine. The protocol was immunoSEQ multiplex PCR, while the TCRdb copy is restricted to in-frame clones and leaves out a portion. This sample has about 140,000 clones, with around nine tenths found just once. This material consisted of peripheral blood, taken on day 0 of AZD1222 vaccination. Receptor source: an adult in good health. The CDR3 runs from the conserved cysteine through the conserved F or W. Each record gives: V gene, J gene, D gene, CDR3 protein. D genes are given only for firm matches.

TRBV27,TRBJ1-5,NA,CASSLGPNQPQHF
TRBV9,TRBJ1-6,NA,CASSADSVPNSPLHF
TRBV29-1,TRBJ1-2,TRBD1,CSVQTGTNGYTF
TRBV7-2,TRBJ1-5,TRBD1,CASSPGQGGRPQHF
TRBV29-1,TRBJ2-7,TRBD2,CSVGHLAGGGSYEQYF
TRBV19,TRBJ1-2,NA,CASSRTVTSYGYTF
TRBV12-3/TRBV12-4,TRBJ1-2,NA,CASSPTMNYGYTF
TRBV7-9,TRBJ1-2,NA,CASSPERSPGYTF
TRBV20-1,TRBJ1-6,NA,CSASGPIGVWGSPLHF
TRBV7-3,TRBJ1-3,NA,CASSAGHNPGNTIYF
TRBV4-1,TRBJ1-1,NA,CASSKPPQGVTEAFF
TRBV11-2,TRBJ1-1,NA,CASSYGVLTEAFF
TRBV6-5,TRBJ1-3,NA,CASSWGGSGNTIYF
TRBV10-2,TRBJ2-2,NA,CASKPGVGTGELFF
TRBV5-5,TRBJ2-7,TRBD1,CASRRTGGDYEQYF
TRBV5-1,TRBJ2-6,NA,CASSRRSSGANVLTF
TRBV5-5,TRBJ2-2,NA,CASSFYSVTNTGELFF
TRBV9,TRBJ1-2,TRBD1,CASSFAGTGNGYTF
TRBV7-9,TRBJ2-1,TRBD1,CASSLGGTGGYNEQFF
TRBV2,TRBJ2-1,NA,CASIVGYEQFF
TRBV11-3,TRBJ1-2,NA,CASSLGQTNINYGYTF
TRBV24-1,TRBJ1-2,NA,CATSDHRSNYGYTF
TRBV18,TRBJ1-1,TRBD1,CASSPQVIGQGGTEAFF
TRBV29-1,TRBJ2-1,NA,CSAVPTVSSYNEQFF
TRBV7-2,TRBJ1-1,NA,CASSPRMPNTEAFF
TRBV7-9,TRBJ1-2,TRBD1,CASRSRQGHYGYTF
TRBV5-4,TRBJ1-1,NA,CASSLPHFGLNTEAFF
TRBV30,TRBJ1-2,TRBD1,CAWSSYRGVGFGYTF
TRBV11-3,TRBJ1-2,TRBD1,CASSLDPKTGRYTF
TRBV10-1,TRBJ1-3,NA,CASSDGVSSGNTIYF
TRBV28,TRBJ1-5,NA,CASTVPGGYWNPPGYSNQPQHF
TRBV7-9,TRBJ2-1,NA,CAAIMIGPYNEQFF
TRBV6-2/TRBV6-3,TRBJ1-2,NA,CASSHRVGYTF
TRBV5-6,TRBJ2-7,NA,CASSLIGTHEKQYF
TRBV19,TRBJ2-1,NA,CASREQGLGRGEQFF
TRBV7-9,TRBJ1-3,NA,CASSNTGNSGNTIYF
TRBV5-4,TRBJ1-4,NA,CASSMGGQGAEKLFF
TRBV11-2,TRBJ2-3,NA,CASSPHGTDTQYF
TRBV7-9,TRBJ1-2,NA,CASSLALGHGYTF
TRBV6-5,TRBJ1-6,NA,CASTVTRGQNSPLHF